A single T cell receptor (beta chain) is shown here with its context. Its antigen remains unidentified. This may be a read error, as it is one base from a much larger clone. Hyperthyroidism patients were newly diagnosed, had a disease duration of under 2 months, and were aged 18 to 65 years. Any patient with an uncontrolled infection, another autoimmune disease, pregnancy or lactation was excluded. Clinical symptoms, serum thyroxine and TRAb, thyroid ultrasound, and orbital computed tomography formed the basis for the diagnoses. Blood from progressor patients was collected at the time of first diagnosis with hyperthyroidism, before any ophthalmopathy symptoms had appeared. PBMCs were isolated from approximately 10 ml of fresh peripheral blood by Ficoll-Paque density gradient centrifugation. Progressor patients were defined as those initially diagnosed with Graves' hyperthyroidism in whom ophthalmopathy developed during follow-up. Total RNA was extracted using Trizol reagent, and RNA quality was assessed on an Agilent 2100 Bioanalyzer.

Amplification of TCR beta CDR3 regions was carried out from RNA transcripts. The first round of RT-PCR for the TCR CDR3 was performed with the HTBI primer set and the Qiagen OneStep RT-PCR kit. Libraries were constructed in a second round of multiplex PCR, after which size selection and purification were performed. Libraries were sequenced paired-end with 100 bp reads on an Illumina HiSeq2000. In the original analysis: SOAPnuke was used to process the raw data, throwing out any read that contained adapters or uncalled bases, had a mean Phred below 15, or lacked an exact constant-primer or identifier match. High-quality paired reads were merged with COPE v1.2.5, and unique nucleotide sequences were defined as clonotypes. MiTCR v1.1 was used to align clonotypes to the IMGT TRBV, TRBD and TRBJ reference segments. Analysis was restricted to V-J combinations with a frequency above 0.0001, which covered about 99% of repertoires. A TCS score was defined as the ratio of F50 (clonal expansion) to E x V (chaos), with BLOSUM62-based TCRdist applied between CDR3 peptides within each V-J. Welch's t-statistics and random forest reduced roughly 500 V-J features to 13, which were used in a naive Bayes classifier (R e1071). The public reads were reanalyzed by TCRdb: fastp trimming at Q25, MiXCR alignment, in-frame beta chains only. CDR3 protein duplicates are merged, each entry listing the most common genes and DNA. The V and J calls reflect TCRdb's pipeline rather than the authors' work. Counted in this sample were about 350,000 distinct CDR3 sequences; about 17% of them appeared once. 34% of the sample is in the top ten clones.

The germline V gene (reference sequence) gives CDR1 as LNHDA and CDR2 as SQIVND. Its CDR3 holds 15 amino acids, cysteine through phenylalanine. Kept here is only the CDR3 DNA, which spans 45 bases and is read in frame from base 1. V is reduced by 7 bases and J by 1 base, leaving a spacing of 14 bases between them. The entry originates in a study of T cells in Graves' hyperthyroidism and ophthalmopathy (dated by TCRdb to about 2019). For context, the study as a whole: Peripheral blood was collected at initial diagnosis, before any treatment. A discovery cohort of roughly 96 patients, fewer than 50 with Graves' ophthalmopathy and more than 55 with stable Graves' hyperthyroidism, was used to find distinguishing TCR V-J signatures. Prospective prediction of ophthalmopathy was tested in an independent validation cohort consisting of 18 hyperthyroidism patients and about 17 patients who later progressed to ophthalmopathy. For training and testing, the 110 or so patients in the discovery cohort were randomly divided in a 7:3 ratio. In more than five Graves' hyperthyroidism patients, the study also compared T-cell repertoires from thyroid tissue with T-cell repertoires from blood. After blood sampling, hyperthyroidism patients were treated with methimazole at a starting dose of 30 mg daily, and ophthalmopathy patients were treated with high-dose intravenous methylprednisolone. The paper describes TCR Vbeta CDR3 sequencing of 120 to 150 peripheral blood samples, made up of 43 ophthalmopathy patients, some 76 hyperthyroidism patients and some 17 progressor patients. The investigation overall reported the following: In validation, the model predicted progression to ophthalmopathy with 55% to 71% sensitivity and roughly 72% specificity, a median of 6.5 months before onset. Sample size was not statistically predetermined, and blinding of investigators to group allocation was not performed. Ophthalmopathy was separated from stable hyperthyroidism by a 13 V-J signature model, with roughly 88% sensitivity and 81% to 82% specificity obtained in cross-validation and 80%/75% obtained in testing. Most expanded thyroid clonotypes (frequency above 0.001) were also detected in blood, suggesting blood repertoires may reflect thyroid immune responses.

The rearrangement combines TRBV19 with TRBJ1-5; too little of a D gene remains to name it. What was sequenced was blood. The receptor was derived from a woman aged 30 to 39 with Graves' hyperthyroidism that later progressed to Graves' ophthalmopathy. The bases are TGTGCCAGTACCAACCACGGGTCGAGCAATCAGCCCCAGCATTTT. This translates into CASTNHGSSNQPQHF.